The next 30 T cell receptor beta chains were all read from a single sample in a study of blood T cell repertoires in COVID-19. Profiled with immunoSEQ multiplex PCR; TCRdb holds only in-frame clones, not every one. Of 250,000 to 350,000 clones in the sample, roughly 90% were seen once. Sequenced input: PBMCs or T cells enriched from blood (not recorded which). The receptors shown here come from a woman between 18 and 29 years old with acute COVID-19.

Here the CDR3 DNA reads TGTGCCAGCCAGAGGGCAGATACGCAGTATTTT. Translation gives CASQRADTQYF. V usage is TRBV6-5 and J usage is TRBJ2-3; tentatively, D is TRBD2 (5 bases). V gave up 8 bases and J gave up 4 bases, with 7 bases separating them. Per the germline V gene, CDR1 is MNHEY and CDR2 is SVGAGI. The CDR3 runs 11 residues.

This clone was found once. This chain connects TRBV6-5 to TRBJ1-5, with TRBD1 matching over 8 bases. V was clipped by 5 bases and J by 1 base; unmatched bases: 1. Germline CDR1 is MNHEY and CDR2 is SVGAGI. The CDR3 is made up of 14 amino acids. The CDR3 DNA is TGTGCCAGCAGTCGGACAGGGAGCAATCAGCCCCAGCATTTT. Translated, it gives CASSRTGSNQPQHF.

This chain joins TRBV12-3 or TRBV12-4 and TRBJ1-1; a possible D gene is TRBD1 (6 bases). V lost 4 bases to trimming and J lost 5 bases, with 11 bases between them. The CDR3 is made up of 13 amino acids. The CDR3 DNA reads as TGTGCCAGCAGTTCGGACAGCTATACTGAAGCTTTCTTT. Translation: CASSSDSYTEAFF.

The chain carries TRBV18 and TRBJ1-3; tentative D call: TRBD1 (5 bases). CDR1 is KGHSH, CDR2 LQKENI, per germline. V was pared by 5 bases and J by 0 bases, with 17 bases between. The CDR3 contains 17 residues. In nucleotides, the CDR3 is TGTGCCAGCTCAGCTCGGACAAACCCTAGCTCTGGAAACACCATATATTTT. This translates into CASSARTNPSSGNTIYF. Using reference TRBV18 and TRBJ1-3 for the parts outside the CDR3, the full variable domain is NAGVMQNPRHLVRRRGQEARLRCSPMKGHSHVYWYRQLPEEGLKFMVYLQKENIIDESGMPKERFSAEFPKEGPSILRIQQVVRGDSAAYFCASSARTNPSSGNTIYFGEGSWLTVV.

This clone was picked up one time. V gene TRBV19 combines with J gene TRBJ2-3, with D hard to call. The CDR3 spans 12 residues. Trimming took off 6 bases at V and 0 bases at J, with 4 bases between the two ends. Germline V gene lookup returns CDR1 LNHDA and CDR2 SQIVND (reference sequence). CDR3: CASSGSTDTQYF. CDR3 DNA sequence: TGTGCCAGTAGCGGGAGCACAGATACGCAGTATTTT.

The chain carries TRBV11-2 and TRBJ2-1, with 9 bases identical to TRBD2. Germline V gene data show CDR1 as SGHAT and CDR2 as FQNNGV. The J segment lost 9 bases and the V segment lost 5 bases, leaving 8 bases of the junction unmatched. The CDR3 runs to 14 residues. CDR3 in DNA: TGTGCCAGCAGCCCCTTAGCGGGAGCCAGTGAGCAGTTCTTC. Residues: CASSPLAGASEQFF.

The chain couples TRBV7-2 to TRBJ2-7; D possibly corresponds to TRBD2 (6 bases). Germline CDR1 and CDR2: SGHTA and FQGNSA. Trimming pared 6 bases from V and 7 bases from J, leaving 13 bases between. The CDR3 totals 12 residues. In DNA, the CDR3 is TGTGCCAGCAGTCCCCTAGCGCGGGAGCAGTACTTC. Its translation is CASSPLAREQYF.

The rearrangement joins TRBV14 to TRBJ2-5; 10 bases map to TRBD1. The germline CDR1 and CDR2 sequences are SGHDN and FVKESK. The CDR3 runs 15 residues. The ends lost 1 base at V and 4 bases at J; junction bases unmatched: 3. The CDR3 is CASSQATGGGETQYF. The CDR3 nucleotides are TGTGCCAGCAGCCAAGCGACAGGGGGCGGAGAGACCCAGTACTTC. Full variable domain (outside the CDR3, taken from reference TRBV14 and TRBJ2-5): EAGVTQFPSHSVIEKGQTVTLRCDPISGHDNLYWYRRVMGKEIKFLLHFVKESKQDESGMPNNRFLAERTGGTYSTLKVQPAELEDSGVYFCASSQATGGGETQYFGPGTRLLVL.

V usage is TRBV28 and J usage is TRBJ1-1; D not certain. Germline CDR1 MDHEN, CDR2 SYDVKM. There are 13 residues in the CDR3. Deletions cut 5 bases from V and 10 bases from J, with 17 bases between. The CDR3 DNA sequence: TGTGCCAGCAGTCCCCCGGCGGGGTTAAGAGCTTTCTTT. Its protein product is CASSPPAGLRAFF. Full variable domain (outside the CDR3, taken from reference TRBV28 and TRBJ1-1): DVKVTQSSRYLVKRTGEKVFLECVQDMDHENMFWYRQDPGLGLRLIYFSYDVKMKEKGDIPEGYSVSREKKERFSLILESASTNQTSMYLCASSPPAGLRAFFGQGTRLTVV.

V usage is TRBV4-2 and J usage is TRBJ1-5; TRBD1 matches at 7 bases. Germline CDR1 and CDR2: LGHNA and YNFKEQ. This CDR3 comprises 15 residues. The ends lost 2 bases at V and 4 bases at J; junction bases unmatched: 5. This chain's CDR3 is CASSQTDRANQPQHF. CDR3 in DNA: TGTGCCAGCAGCCAAACCGACAGGGCGAATCAGCCCCAGCATTTT.

The V call is TRBV6-5, the J call TRBJ1-5, with D uncertain. The CDR3 totals 15 residues. Trimming pared 0 bases from V and 6 bases from J, leaving 12 bases between. Germline V gene sequence: CDR1 MNHEY, CDR2 SVGAGI. CDR3: CASSYSSVSPQPQHF. CDR3 nucleotides: TGTGCCAGCAGTTACTCGTCAGTATCCCCTCAGCCCCAGCATTTT.

The chain employs TRBV4-1 and TRBJ1-1, with TRBD1 matching over 8 bases. The CDR3 is 14 amino acids. J lost 4 bases, V lost 1 base, and 2 bases had no gene match. Germline CDR1 reads MGHRA; CDR2 reads YSYEKL. CDR3 sequence (DNA): TGCGCCAGCAGCCAAGCCCAGGGGGCCACTGAAGCTTTCTTT. It translates to CASSQAQGATEAFF.

The chain's CDR3 is CASNIRGRGGYNEQFF. The CDR3, as DNA: TGTGCCTCCAACATCCGCGGGAGGGGCGGTTACAATGAGCAGTTCTTC. The chain carries TRBV30 and TRBJ2-1, with 9 bases aligning to TRBD2. Looked up from germline, CDR1 is GTSNPN and CDR2 is SVGIG (reference sequence). CDR3 length: 16 residues. With V trimmed by 7 bases and J by 4 bases, 14 bases remained unmatched.

V and J are TRBV11-2 and TRBJ2-1; the match to TRBD2 covers 11 bases. V dropped 4 bases and J dropped 8; count of bases not matched to a gene: 10. The CDR3 runs to 16 residues. Germline CDR1 is SGHAT and CDR2 is FQNNGV. The CDR3 loop reads CASSSPGLAATHEQFF. DNA of the CDR3: TGTGCCAGCAGCTCTCCGGGACTAGCGGCCACACATGAGCAGTTCTTC.

V and J are TRBV18 and TRBJ2-7; 9 nucleotides agree with TRBD2. CDR1 KGHSH and CDR2 LQKENI come from the germline V gene. V shed 3 bases, J shed 2 bases, and the junction held 8 bases outside the gene matches. The CDR3 sequence is 16 residues long. Here the CDR3 reads CASSPYSSGSPYEQYF. For the CDR3, the DNA is TGTGCCAGCTCACCTTATAGTAGCGGGAGTCCCTACGAGCAGTACTTC.

The CDR3 DNA reads TGTGCCAGCAGCGAGGCCAGGGCCCAGCCCCAGCATTTT. Its translation is CASSEARAQPQHF. This chain links TRBV27 with TRBJ1-5; D perhaps matches TRBD1 (5 bases). The CDR3 loop spans 13 amino acids. The ends were cut back, 6 bases at V and 7 bases at J, with 13 bases in the middle. Germline assignment: CDR1 MNHEY and CDR2 SMNVEV (reference sequence).

This chain joins TRBV30 and TRBJ2-3, with 9 bases matching TRBD2. V dropped 4 bases and J dropped 2; count of bases not matched to a gene: 7. CDR1 and CDR2 (germline): GTSNPN, SVGIG (reference sequence). The CDR3 sequence is 15 residues long. The CDR3 DNA reads TGTGCCTGGACGAAGCTAGCGGGATACACAGATACGCAGTATTTT. Its translation: CAWTKLAGYTDTQYF.

The gene calls are TRBV5-6 and TRBJ2-3, with D tentatively TRBD2 (6 bases). The V end lost 3 bases, the J end lost 6 bases, and 17 bases lay between the germline ends. Germline CDR1 SGHDT, CDR2 YYEEEE. The CDR3 has 15 amino acids. The DNA for the CDR3 is TGTGCCAGCAGCTCCCTGACTAGATCCGCGGATACGCAGTATTTT. This encodes CASSSLTRSADTQYF. Full variable domain (remainder filled in from reference TRBV5-6 and TRBJ2-3): DAGVTQSPTHLIKTRGQQVTLRCSPKSGHDTVSWYQQALGQGPQFIFQYYEEEERQRGNFPDRFSGHQFPNYSSELNVNALLLGDSALYLCASSSLTRSADTQYFGPGTRLTVL.

CDR3 bases: TGTGCCAGCTGTGACAACCAAGAGACCCAGTACTTC. Protein sequence: CASCDNQETQYF. The chain carries TRBV12-3 or TRBV12-4 and TRBJ2-5; D gene uncertain. This CDR3 contains 12 residues. V gave up 8 bases and J gave up 0 bases, with 7 bases separating them.

The chain uses TRBV4-1 and TRBJ1-4; 10 bases agree with TRBD1. V lost 3 bases and J lost 8; bases outside the gene matches: 6. CDR1 and CDR2 from the germline V gene are MGHRA and YSYEKL. The length of the CDR3 is 15 residues. The CDR3 spells CASSHRDRGAEKLFF. The DNA of the CDR3 is TGCGCCAGCAGCCATAGGGACAGGGGAGCAGAAAAACTGTTTTTT.

The J gene is TRBJ2-1, the V gene TRBV7-9; 9 bases fit TRBD2. V trimming: 1 base; J trimming: 4 bases; junction bases outside the gene matches: 8. The CDR3 contains 17 residues. Germline lookup yields CDR1 SEHNR and CDR2 FQNEAQ (reference sequence). CDR3 bases: TGTGCCAGCAGCTTAGGTCTAGCGGGATCAGTTTACAATGAGCAGTTCTTC. Translation: CASSLGLAGSVYNEQFF. Full variable domain (rest looked up from reference TRBV7-9 and TRBJ2-1): DTGVSQNPRHKITKRGQNVTFRCDPISEHNRLYWYRQTLGQGPEFLTYFQNEAQLEKSRLLSDRFSAERPKGSFSTLEIQRTEQGDSAMYLCASSLGLAGSVYNEQFFGPGTRLTVL.

The V call is TRBV28, the J call TRBJ2-3, with D perhaps TRBD1 (6 bases). This CDR3 contains 17 residues. V was cut by 1 base and J by 0 bases, with 14 bases left in between. CDR1 is MDHEN and CDR2 is SYDVKM in the germline V gene. The CDR3 protein is CASSLSAGASSTDTQYF. The DNA of the CDR3 is TGTGCCAGCAGTTTATCGGCAGGGGCCAGTAGCACAGATACGCAGTATTTT.

The rearrangement uses TRBV5-4 and TRBJ2-7; 7 bases agree with TRBD1. CDR1 and CDR2 from the germline V gene are SGHNT and YYREEE (reference sequence). The CDR3 is 15 residues long. With V trimmed by 6 bases and J by 2 bases, 11 bases remained unmatched. CDR3 sequence (DNA): TGTGCCAGCAAGGGGGATCCGGGACAGACCTACGAGCAGTACTTC. This gives the protein CASKGDPGQTYEQYF.

This chain links TRBV28 with TRBJ1-2; TRBD1 might be the D (5 bases). V was pared by 6 bases and J by 1 base, with 12 bases between. This CDR3 has 14 residues. CDR1 and CDR2 (germline): MDHEN, SYDVKM. The CDR3 DNA reads TGTGCCAGCAGGGGGGGAGGGGTTAACTATGGCTACACCTTC. Translated: CASRGGGVNYGYTF.

The table lists this clone with a count of one. The chain uses TRBV19 and TRBJ2-2; TRBD2 might be the D (6 bases). There are 16 residues in the CDR3. With 3 bases removed from V and 1 base from J, the gap between germline ends came to 12 bases. Germline-derived CDR1 and CDR2 are LNHDA and SQIVND (reference sequence). Here the CDR3 DNA reads TGTGCCAGTAGTATTCGGGAGCGCTTGAACACCGGGGAGCTGTTTTTT. This sequence encodes CASSIRERLNTGELFF.

The chain has TRBV7-9 and TRBJ2-3; 10 nucleotides line up with TRBD2. The CDR3 is 17 amino acids. The V and J ends lost 3 bases and 5 bases, in that order; junction bases with no gene match: 11. From germline, CDR1 is SEHNR and CDR2 FQNEAQ (reference sequence). The CDR3 nucleotides read TGTGCCAGCAGCTTCTTGCCGTCTAGCGGGGGTGTAGATACGCAGTATTTT. Protein: CASSFLPSSGGVDTQYF.

The chain has TRBV28 and TRBJ1-6, with TRBD1 as a possible D gene (5 bases). The CDR3 runs 14 residues. Between the trimmed V and J ends, which lost 6 bases and 4 bases, there was a span of 10 bases. From germline, CDR1 is MDHEN and CDR2 SYDVKM. CDR3 region: CASRDSDYNSPLHF. The CDR3 nucleotides read TGTGCCAGCAGAGACAGCGATTATAATTCACCCCTCCACTTT.

The chain joins TRBV7-9 to TRBJ2-5; no reliable D call. The V gene's germline CDR1 is SEHNR and CDR2 FQNEAQ (reference sequence). Trimming shortened V by 3 bases and J by 0 bases, and 8 bases separated the two germline ends. This CDR3 spans 14 amino acids. CDR3 region: CASSFVENQETQYF. The CDR3 nucleotides read TGTGCCAGCAGCTTTGTGGAGAACCAAGAGACCCAGTACTTC.

This clone was seen a few times. The chain links TRBV4-1 to TRBJ2-6; TRBD2 agrees at 12 bases. Germline loops: CDR1 MGHRA, CDR2 YSYEKL. CDR3 size: 18 residues. V was clipped by 1 base and J by 0 bases; unmatched bases: 1. CDR3 coding DNA: TGCGCCAGCAGCCAAGGACTAGCGGGGGTCTCTGGGGCCAACGTCCTGACTTTC. Translated: CASSQGLAGVSGANVLTF.

The V call is TRBV19, the J call TRBJ1-2; TRBD1 matches 12 bases. After removal of 6 bases from V and 4 bases from J, the junction contained 3 bases not matched to a gene. Germline V CDR1 and CDR2: LNHDA, SQIVND (reference sequence). The CDR3 contains 14 residues. CDR3 residues: CASRPGQGAYGYTF. DNA for the CDR3: TGTGCCAGTAGACCGGGACAGGGGGCCTATGGCTACACCTTC.